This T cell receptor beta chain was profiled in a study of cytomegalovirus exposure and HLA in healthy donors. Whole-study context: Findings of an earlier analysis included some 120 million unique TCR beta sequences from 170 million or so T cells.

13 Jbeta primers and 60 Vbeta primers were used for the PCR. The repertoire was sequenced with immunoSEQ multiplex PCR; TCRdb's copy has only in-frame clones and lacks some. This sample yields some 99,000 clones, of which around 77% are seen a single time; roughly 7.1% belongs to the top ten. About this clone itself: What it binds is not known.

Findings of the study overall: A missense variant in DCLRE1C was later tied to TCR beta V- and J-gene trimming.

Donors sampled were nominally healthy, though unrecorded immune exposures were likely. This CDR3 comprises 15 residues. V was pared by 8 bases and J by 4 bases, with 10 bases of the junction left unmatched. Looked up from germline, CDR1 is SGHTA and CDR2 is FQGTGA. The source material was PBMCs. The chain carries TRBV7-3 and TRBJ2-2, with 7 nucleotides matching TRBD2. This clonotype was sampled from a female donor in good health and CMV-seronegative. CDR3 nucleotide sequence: TGTGCCAGCCGAGCTGGGGCTAGCGGCACCGGGGAGCTGTTTTTT. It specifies CASRAGASGTGELFF.